Listed below are T cell receptor beta chains from one sample, sequenced in a study of blood T cell repertoires in COVID-19. Assay used: immunoSEQ multiplex PCR; TCRdb lists only in-frame clones, some missing. The sample gives about 120,000 clones, 75% to 85% of which show up once; 12% is in the top ten. Sample: peripheral blood. Source of these receptors: a human donor in a cohort sampled during active COVID-19. The CDR3 runs from the conserved cysteine through the conserved F or W. A D gene is named only where the DNA matches it firmly. Size values are once, few and many counts, or a class for expanded clones, and some rows have none.

j_call,d_call,clone_size,v_call,cdr3_aa,cdr3_nt
TRBJ1-1,.,.,TRBV9,CASSVATGGDTEAFF,TGTGCCAGCAGCGTAGCTACAGGTGGGGACACTGAAGCTTTCTTT
TRBJ2-5,TRBD2,.,TRBV7-9,CASSLAGGETQYF,TGTGCCAGCAGCTTAGCGGGGGGGGAGACCCAGTACTTC
TRBJ1-5,.,few,TRBV11-2,CASSRDGAVSNQPQHF,TGTGCCAGCAGCCGAGACGGAGCCGTTAGCAATCAGCCCCAGCATTTT
TRBJ2-7,.,.,TRBV7-2,CASSFQIRDKHF,TGTGCCAGCAGCTTCCAGATCCGGGACAAGCACTTC
TRBJ1-1,.,.,TRBV3-1/TRBV3-2,CASSPTPGQNTEAFF,TGTGCCAGCAGCCCGACCCCAGGACAGAACACTGAAGCTTTCTTT
TRBJ2-3,.,.,TRBV11-3,CASSHRTPSETDTQYF,TGTGCCAGCAGCCACCGGACTCCCTCGGAGACAGATACGCAGTATTTT
TRBJ1-5,.,.,TRBV6-7,CASSSGSTGQPQHF,TGTGCCAGCAGTTCCGGTTCAACGGGTCAGCCCCAGCATTTT
TRBJ2-1,TRBD2,once,TRBV6-5,CASSRRRGGAYEQFF,TGTGCCAGCAGCCGGCGCCGCGGGGGGGCGTATGAGCAGTTCTTC
TRBJ2-7,TRBD1,.,TRBV30,CAWSVRRDRGYEQYF,TGTGCCTGGAGTGTACGCCGGGACAGGGGCTACGAGCAGTACTTC
TRBJ1-3,TRBD1,.,TRBV5-4,CASSLDRGSGNTIYF,TGTGCCAGCAGCTTGGACAGGGGATCCGGAAACACCATATATTTT
TRBJ1-1,TRBD1,.,TRBV19,CASSTGTGGFPEAFF,TGTGCCAGTAGTACGGGGACAGGGGGCTTCCCTGAAGCTTTCTTT
TRBJ1-1,.,.,TRBV29-1,CSVEADGGYTEAFF,TGCAGCGTTGAAGCTGACGGCGGCTACACTGAAGCTTTCTTT
TRBJ1-5,TRBD1,once,TRBV10-3,CAISGDSLNQPQHF,TGTGCCATCAGTGGGGACAGCCTCAATCAGCCCCAGCATTTT
TRBJ2-7,.,once,TRBV3-1/TRBV3-2,CASSQDQFSSYEQYF,TGTGCCAGCAGCCAAGATCAGTTCAGCTCCTACGAGCAGTACTTC
TRBJ2-1,TRBD1,.,TRBV7-8,CASSIRDSSYNEQFF,TGTGCCAGCAGCATCCGGGACAGCTCCTACAATGAGCAGTTCTTC
TRBJ2-5,.,.,TRBV9,CASSVEGGWKTQYF,TGTGCCAGCAGCGTAGAAGGCGGTTGGAAGACCCAGTACTTC
TRBJ2-1,.,few,TRBV11-2,CASVSRDVKYNEQFF,TGTGCCAGCGTCTCGCGGGACGTCAAATACAATGAGCAGTTCTTC
TRBJ2-5,TRBD2,once,TRBV10-2,CASKGLTQETQYF,TGCGCCAGCAAGGGACTAACCCAAGAGACCCAGTACTTC
TRBJ2-2,.,.,TRBV5-1,CASSWSIDRGGTGELFF,TGCGCCAGCAGCTGGTCTATTGACAGGGGAGGGACCGGGGAGCTGTTTTTT
TRBJ2-4,.,.,TRBV12-3/TRBV12-4,CASSLQGRDIQYF,TGTGCCAGCAGTTTACAGGGTAGGGACATTCAGTACTTC
TRBJ2-3,TRBD2,.,TRBV6-2/TRBV6-3,CASSHQKWGFGKRGEVGDTQYF,TGTGCCAGCAGCCACCAGAAGTGGGGATTTGGGAAACGGGGGGAGGTCGGAGATACGCAGTATTTT
TRBJ2-5,.,.,TRBV3-1/TRBV3-2,CASSQGNWRETQYF,TGTGCCAGCAGCCAAGGCAATTGGAGGGAGACCCAGTACTTC
TRBJ2-3,.,.,TRBV3-1/TRBV3-2,CASSPSRDSADTQYF,TGTGCCAGCAGTCCCTCCAGGGATTCGGCAGATACGCAGTATTTT
TRBJ2-4,TRBD2,.,TRBV6-5,CASSYGIAGENIQYF,TGTGCCAGCAGTTATGGAATAGCGGGGGAAAACATTCAGTACTTC
TRBJ1-2,.,few,TRBV6-1,CASSEHWGMRTANYGYTF,TGTGCCAGCAGTGAACATTGGGGGATGCGGACAGCTAACTATGGCTACACCTTC
TRBJ2-3,.,.,TRBV7-9,CASSLVTGSTDTQYF,TGTGCCAGCAGCCTCGTCACAGGGAGCACAGATACGCAGTATTTT
TRBJ1-2,TRBD1,.,TRBV9,CASSDRDRGPNYGYTF,TGTGCCAGCAGCGACCGGGACAGGGGTCCTAACTATGGCTACACCTTC
TRBJ2-1,.,.,TRBV18,CASSPSRDGDNEQFF,TGTGCCAGCTCACCAAGCAGGGATGGGGACAATGAGCAGTTCTTC
TRBJ1-5,.,.,TRBV7-2,CASSLGGDWRNQPQHF,TGTGCCAGCAGCTTAGGGGGAGATTGGCGCAATCAGCCCCAGCATTTT
TRBJ1-3,.,.,TRBV18,CASSPGLRSGNTIYF,TGTGCCAGCTCACCGGGACTGAGATCTGGAAACACCATATATTTT
TRBJ1-6,TRBD1,.,TRBV7-8,CASRISTGDNSPLHF,TGTGCCAGCAGGATTAGCACAGGGGACAATTCACCCCTCCACTTT
TRBJ1-2,.,.,TRBV10-3,CAISVGQGDYGYTF,TGTGCCATCAGTGTAGGTCAGGGCGACTATGGCTACACCTTC
TRBJ2-3,.,.,TRBV9,CASSVGGGRGSSTDTQYF,TGTGCCAGCAGCGTAGGGGGCGGACGGGGGAGCTCCACAGATACGCAGTATTTT
TRBJ2-7,.,.,TRBV20-1,CSASLARDGYEQYF,TGCAGTGCCAGTCTAGCGCGGGACGGCTACGAGCAGTACTTC
TRBJ2-2,TRBD1,.,TRBV27,CASSLRGGQGITGELFF,TGTGCCAGCAGTTTACGAGGGGGACAGGGGATAACCGGGGAGCTGTTTTTT
TRBJ2-3,TRBD2,.,TRBV3-1/TRBV3-2,CASSLGLAGSTDTQYF,TGTGCCAGCAGCCTCGGACTAGCGGGAAGCACAGATACGCAGTATTTT
TRBJ2-7,.,once,TRBV5-1,CASRWGVSSYEQYF,TGCGCCAGCCGATGGGGGGTAAGCTCCTACGAGCAGTACTTC
TRBJ2-1,TRBD1,.,TRBV7-9,CASSSTGSSYNEQFF,TGTGCCAGCAGCTCGACAGGGAGCTCCTACAATGAGCAGTTCTTC
TRBJ2-3,.,.,TRBV13,CASSPTASRGADTQYF,TGTGCCAGCAGCCCCACGGCGTCCAGGGGGGCAGATACGCAGTATTTT
TRBJ2-1,TRBD2,.,TRBV7-8,CASSLAGRSYNEQFF,TGTGCCAGCAGCTTAGCCGGGAGGTCCTACAATGAGCAGTTCTTC
TRBJ1-2,TRBD1,few,TRBV18,CASSPQGANYGYTF,TGTGCCAGCTCACCACAGGGGGCGAACTATGGCTACACCTTC
TRBJ2-3,TRBD2,.,TRBV5-1,CASSPSGESTDTQYF,TGCGCCAGCAGCCCGAGCGGGGAAAGCACAGATACGCAGTATTTT
TRBJ2-3,TRBD2,.,TRBV19,CATGTSGGTDTQYF,TGTGCCACCGGGACTAGCGGGGGCACAGATACGCAGTATTTT
TRBJ1-2,.,.,TRBV4-1,CASSQEREGVYGYTF,TGCGCCAGCAGCCAAGAGAGGGAGGGGGTCTATGGCTACACCTTC
TRBJ2-3,TRBD2,.,TRBV24-1,CATSVGTSGGNTQYF,TGTGCCACCAGTGTAGGGACTAGCGGGGGAAATACGCAGTATTTT
TRBJ2-7,.,.,TRBV5-1,CASSLDGVNEQYF,TGCGCCAGCAGCTTGGACGGGGTCAACGAGCAGTACTTC
TRBJ1-2,TRBD1,.,TRBV7-2,CASSSTGGPRYGYTF,TGTGCCAGCAGTTCTACAGGGGGCCCGCGGTATGGCTACACCTTC
TRBJ2-1,TRBD2,.,TRBV5-4,CASSLRTSGAPLEQFF,TGTGCCAGCAGCCTAAGGACTAGCGGGGCCCCCCTTGAGCAGTTCTTC
TRBJ2-1,TRBD1,.,TRBV3-1/TRBV3-2,CASSQDNPGQGHNEQFF,TGTGCCAGCAGCCAAGATAACCCGGGACAGGGTCACAATGAGCAGTTCTTC
TRBJ1-1,.,.,TRBV3-1/TRBV3-2,CASSPSPTGTWFEAFF,TGTGCCAGCAGCCCCTCCCCTACAGGGACCTGGTTTGAAGCTTTCTTT
TRBJ2-7,TRBD1,.,TRBV28,CASSFPGTGVAYEQYF,TGTGCCAGCAGTTTCCCGGGGACAGGGGTCGCCTACGAGCAGTACTTC
TRBJ1-1,.,few,TRBV6-5,CASRNTGNTEAFF,TGTGCCAGCAGAAATACTGGGAACACTGAAGCTTTCTTT
TRBJ1-4,TRBD1,.,TRBV10-2,CASSARQGFSTNEKLFF,TGCGCCAGCAGTGCCCGACAGGGCTTTTCAACTAATGAAAAACTGTTTTTT
TRBJ1-4,TRBD1,.,TRBV6-5,CASRPGQGREKLFF,TGTGCCAGCAGGCCCGGACAGGGACGAGAAAAACTGTTTTTT
TRBJ1-4,TRBD1,.,TRBV18,CASSADRVANEKLFF,TGTGCCAGCTCTGCGGACAGGGTAGCTAATGAAAAACTGTTTTTT
TRBJ2-2,.,once,TRBV7-2,CASSFIGLMTGELFF,TGTGCCAGCAGCTTTATCGGGTTAATGACCGGGGAGCTGTTTTTT
TRBJ1-5,.,.,TRBV6-6,CASSYRGGNSNQPQHF,TGTGCCAGCAGTTACAGGGGGGGGAATAGCAATCAGCCCCAGCATTTT
TRBJ1-5,.,once,TRBV10-3,CAIRGGSNQPQHF,TGTGCCATCAGGGGGGGTAGCAATCAGCCCCAGCATTTT
TRBJ1-2,.,.,TRBV4-3,CASSQEAGRELDYGYTF,TGCGCCAGCAGCCAAGAAGCGGGCAGAGAACTTGACTATGGCTACACCTTC
TRBJ2-7,TRBD1,once,TRBV5-1,CASSLGQGPEQYF,TGCGCCAGCAGCTTGGGACAGGGGCCCGAGCAGTACTTC